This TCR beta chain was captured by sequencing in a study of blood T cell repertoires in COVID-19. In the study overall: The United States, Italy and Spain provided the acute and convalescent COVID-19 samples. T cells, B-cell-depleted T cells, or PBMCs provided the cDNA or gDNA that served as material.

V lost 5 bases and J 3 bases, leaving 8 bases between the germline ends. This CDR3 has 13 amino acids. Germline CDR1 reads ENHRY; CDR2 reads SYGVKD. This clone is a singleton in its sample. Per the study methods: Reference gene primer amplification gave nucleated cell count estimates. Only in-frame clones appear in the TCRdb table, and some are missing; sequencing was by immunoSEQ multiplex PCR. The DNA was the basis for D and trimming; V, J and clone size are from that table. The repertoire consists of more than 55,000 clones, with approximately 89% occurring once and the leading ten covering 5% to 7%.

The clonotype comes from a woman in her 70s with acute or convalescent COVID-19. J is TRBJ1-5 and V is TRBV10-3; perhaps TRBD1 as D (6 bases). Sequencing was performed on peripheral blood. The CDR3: CAISQGPNQPQHF. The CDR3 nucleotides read TGTGCCATCAGTCAGGGGCCCAATCAGCCCCAGCATTTT.